This T cell receptor (beta chain) was sequenced during a study of blood T cell repertoires in COVID-19. Study overall: Sites across the United States, Italy and Spain contributed samples from acute and convalescent COVID-19. In each case, the material was cDNA or gDNA derived from T cells, B-cell-depleted T cells, or PBMCs.

Germline V gene sequence: CDR1 SGHRS, CDR2 YFSETQ. The V end lost 3 bases, the J end lost 8 bases, and 12 bases lay between the germline ends. CDR3 size: 14 residues. In the source study's methods: Amplified reference gene primers provided the basis for estimating nucleated cell counts. Using immunoSEQ multiplex PCR, the repertoire was profiled, and TCRdb retains in-frame clones only, with some absent. V, J and clone size are taken as reported in that table, and D and trimming were inferred from the DNA itself. This table has tens of thousands of clones, about 88% appearing once. The source of this sequence is a man aged 50-60 years with acute or convalescent COVID-19. Sequenced material: peripheral blood. The gene calls are TRBV5-1 and TRBJ1-6; weak D call: TRBD1 (6 bases). The CDR3 loop reads CASSSGQIDSPLHF. CDR3 sequence (DNA): TGCGCCAGCAGCTCAGGACAGATAGATTCACCCCTCCACTTT. Drawing the rest from reference TRBV5-1 and TRBJ1-6, the complete variable domain is KAGVTQTPRYLIKTRGQQVTLSCSPISGHRSVSWYQQTPGQGLQFLFEYFSETQRNKGNFPGRFSGRQFSNSRSEMNVSTLELGDSALYLCASSSGQIDSPLHFGNGTRLTVT.